The clone carrying this T cell receptor (beta chain) appeared a few times. The antigen is undetermined. This entry comes from a study of metastatic and nonmetastatic thyroid tumors. At the level of the study: Repertoire comparison spanned blood and tumor or nodule tissue of malignant and benign thyroid patients.

Overall study findings and caveats: Significantly greater TCR beta diversity was reportedly found in malignant thyroid tumors than in benign nodules (in blood and tumor).

Ahead of thyroid surgery, no patient had received treatment of any kind. In the original processing: CDR3 was compared across clinicopathological groups, and the resulting differences were used to build a distant-metastasis classifier for papillary thyroid cancer. TCRdb re-analyzed the PCR reads through MiXCR. TCRdb's processing, not the authors' own work, is the source of the V and J calls. Found here are 5,000 to 7,000 clones, 25% to 35% of them singletons; the top ten hold approximately 15%. The CDR3 covers 11 residues. V gave up 0 bases and J gave up 9 bases, with 6 bases separating them. Germline CDR1 reads MNHEY; CDR2 reads SVGEGT.

Specimen: adjacent normal tissue. The chain employs TRBV6-2 or TRBV6-3 and TRBJ2-7; D call uncertain. The receptor's source is a female donor with papillary thyroid cancer or a benign thyroid nodule (not recorded which). Some clones in this sample may be carry-over from other donors' samples. This CDR3 is CASSYSAWQYF. The CDR3 region has the DNA TGTGCCAGCAGTTACTCGGCGTGGCAGTACTTC.